This T cell receptor beta chain was profiled in a study of T cell repertoires in cytomegalovirus infection. For this clonotype: What it binds is not known.

Notes on the study in general: HLA-C-restricted CMV-specific TCR beta clonotypes prevailed in the ex vivo response.

CDR3 size: 16 residues. V gave up 0 bases and J gave up 4 bases; unmatched junction bases: 6. Germline V gives CDR1 MNHEY, CDR2 SVGAGI. TCRdb re-derived calls from the reads in MiXCR, one entry per CDR3 protein. The sample holds about 35,000 distinct CDR3 sequences; roughly half are singletons and the top ten take around 90%. The rearrangement links TRBV6-5 to TRBJ2-1; 7 nucleotides align to TRBD2. The source material was CD8+ T cells from cultured PBMCs, sampled from culture after CMV antigen stimulation. The receptor's source is a human donor in good health (CMV status not recorded). Some clones in this sample may be carry-over from other donors' samples. The CDR3, as DNA: TGTGCCAGCAGTTACTCCGCGGGAGCGCAGTACAATGAGCAGTTCTTC. It codes for CASSYSAGAQYNEQFF.